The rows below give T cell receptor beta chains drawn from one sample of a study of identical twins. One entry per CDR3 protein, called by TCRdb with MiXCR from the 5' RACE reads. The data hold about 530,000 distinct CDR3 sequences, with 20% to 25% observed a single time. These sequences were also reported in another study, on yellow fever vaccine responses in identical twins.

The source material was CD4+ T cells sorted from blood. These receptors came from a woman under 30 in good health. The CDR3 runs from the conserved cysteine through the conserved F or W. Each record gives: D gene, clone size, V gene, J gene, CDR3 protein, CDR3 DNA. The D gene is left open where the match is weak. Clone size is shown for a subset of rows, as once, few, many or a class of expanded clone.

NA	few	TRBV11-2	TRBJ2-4	CASTTITTDGAKNIQYF	TGTGCCAGCACCACCATAACTACGGATGGGGCCAAAAACATTCAGTACTTC
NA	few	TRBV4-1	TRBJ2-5	CASSLRWGGETQYF	TGCGCCAGCAGTCTCCGATGGGGAGGAGAGACCCAGTACTTC
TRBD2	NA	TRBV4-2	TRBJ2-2	CASSPWSGGRYLTHTGELFF	TGTGCCAGCAGCCCGTGGAGCGGGGGGCGGTACTTGACCCACACCGGGGAGCTGTTTTTT
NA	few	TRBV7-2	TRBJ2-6	CASSQTGANVLTF	TGTGCCAGCAGCCAAACTGGGGCCAACGTCCTGACTTTC
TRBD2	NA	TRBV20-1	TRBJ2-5	CSAKPAGVETQYF	TGCAGTGCTAAGCCAGCGGGGGTTGAGACCCAGTACTTC
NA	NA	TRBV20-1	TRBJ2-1	CSAYPYLWGNEQFF	TGCAGTGCTTATCCTTATTTGTGGGGAAATGAGCAGTTCTTC
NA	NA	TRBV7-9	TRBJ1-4	CASSSHFGAPIGEKLFF	TGTGCCAGCAGCTCCCACTTTGGGGCCCCTATAGGGGAAAAACTGTTTTTT
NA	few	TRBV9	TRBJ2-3	CASSSSLSLLTDTQYF	TGTGCCAGCAGCTCCAGCCTATCGCTCCTCACAGATACGCAGTATTTT
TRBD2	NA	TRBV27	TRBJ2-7	CASRAGTSGRWEQYF	TGTGCCAGCCGCGCCGGGACTAGCGGGAGATGGGAGCAGTACTTC
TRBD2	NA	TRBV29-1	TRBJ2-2	CSGGTSGGTTAPGELFF	TGCAGCGGTGGGACTAGCGGGGGGACCACCGCCCCCGGGGAGCTGTTTTTT
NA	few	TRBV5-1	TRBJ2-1	CASSLRLGGSYNEQFF	TGCGCCAGCAGCCTAAGACTGGGGGGCTCCTACAATGAGCAGTTCTTC
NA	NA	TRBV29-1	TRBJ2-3	CSVEDSGLFDTQYF	TGCAGCGTTGAAGATAGCGGACTTTTCGATACGCAGTATTTT
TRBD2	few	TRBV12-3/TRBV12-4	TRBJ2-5	CASSFLVGRGETQYF	TGTGCCAGCAGTTTTCTGGTCGGGAGGGGAGAGACCCAGTACTTC
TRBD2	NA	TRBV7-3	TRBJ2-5	CASSLRAGVGETQYF	TGTGCCAGCAGCTTACGAGCGGGAGTCGGGGAGACCCAGTACTTC
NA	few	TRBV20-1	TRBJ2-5	CSAIYVWPQETQYF	TGCAGTGCTATCTATGTATGGCCACAAGAGACCCAGTACTTC
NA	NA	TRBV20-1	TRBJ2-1	CSARDSGIVSYNEQFF	TGCAGTGCTAGAGACTCCGGGATAGTATCCTACAATGAGCAGTTCTTC
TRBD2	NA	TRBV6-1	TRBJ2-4	CASSSGAGGAKNIQYF	TGTGCCAGCAGCTCGGGGGCGGGAGGGGCCAAAAACATTCAGTACTTC
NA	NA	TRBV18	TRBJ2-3	CASSPIRLGTQYF	TGTGCCAGCTCACCTATACGATTGGGTACGCAGTATTTT
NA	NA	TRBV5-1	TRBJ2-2	CASSLGRRLDTGELFF	TGCGCCAGCAGCTTGGGGAGGCGTCTGGACACCGGGGAGCTGTTTTTT
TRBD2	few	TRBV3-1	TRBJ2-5	CASSPWTSGRTFETQYF	TGTGCCAGCAGCCCCTGGACTAGCGGGAGGACCTTCGAGACCCAGTACTTC
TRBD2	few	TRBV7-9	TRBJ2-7	CASSLAGPIVQQYF	TGTGCCAGCAGCCTAGCGGGACCGATCGTGCAGCAGTACTTC
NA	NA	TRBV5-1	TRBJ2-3	CASSRVFTDTQYF	TGCGCCAGCAGCCGGGTCTTCACAGATACGCAGTATTTT
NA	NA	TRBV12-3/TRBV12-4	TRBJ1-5	CASSLFGGTNQPQHF	TGTGCCAGCAGTTTATTTGGGGGTACTAATCAGCCCCAGCATTTT
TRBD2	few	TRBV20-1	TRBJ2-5	CSARVRGPRLAGGPETQYF	TGCAGTGCTAGGGTCCGGGGACCGAGACTAGCGGGAGGGCCCGAGACCCAGTACTTC
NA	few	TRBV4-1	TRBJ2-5	CASSQDLQTGGKTQYF	TGCGCCAGCAGCCAAGATTTGCAGACGGGGGGCAAGACCCAGTACTTC
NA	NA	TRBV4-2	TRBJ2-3	CASSQESSGGLGENTQYF	TGTGCCAGCAGCCAAGAATCGTCTGGCGGTTTAGGGGAGAATACGCAGTATTTT
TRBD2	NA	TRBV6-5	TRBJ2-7	CASSYTLAGEGEQYF	TGTGCCAGCAGTTACACCCTAGCGGGAGAGGGCGAGCAGTACTTC